This TCR beta chain was captured in a study of tumor and adjacent non-tumor tissue in lung cancer. Looking at the study overall: The cohort had about 12 adenocarcinoma, a couple of squamous cell and 1 small cell patients.

A modified ARM-PCR protocol with three rounds of nested PCR amplified TCRbeta. TCRdb passed the multiplex PCR reads through MiXCR, listing each CDR3 protein once. The table has 65,000 to 70,000 distinct CDR3 sequences, roughly 56% seen once. Germline CDR1 and CDR2: SGHRS and YFSETQ. The CDR3 is made up of 13 amino acids. J gave up 8 bases and V 4 bases, and 6 bases lay outside the gene matches. RNA was extracted from bulk tissue without any cell sorting. There are a few counts of this clonotype. The source material was lung tumor tissue. The TCR sequence derives from a man aged 50 to 60 with non-small cell lung cancer. The V and J genes are TRBV5-1 and TRBJ1-2; 9 nucleotides align to TRBD1. The CDR3 coding sequence is TGCGCCAGCAGCCCGGGACAGGGACGGGGCTACACCTTC. Translating it yields CASSPGQGRGYTF.